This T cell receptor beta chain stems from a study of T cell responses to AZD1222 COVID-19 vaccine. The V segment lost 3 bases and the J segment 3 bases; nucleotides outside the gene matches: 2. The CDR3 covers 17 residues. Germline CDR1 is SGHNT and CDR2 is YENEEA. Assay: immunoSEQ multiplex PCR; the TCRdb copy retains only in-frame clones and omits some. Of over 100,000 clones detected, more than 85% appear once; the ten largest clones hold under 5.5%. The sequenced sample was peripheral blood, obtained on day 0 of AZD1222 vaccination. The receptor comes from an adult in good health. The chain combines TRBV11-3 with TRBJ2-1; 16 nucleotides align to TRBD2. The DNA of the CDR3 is TGTGCCAGCAGCTTGGGACTAGCGGGGGGGAGCTACAATGAGCAGTTCTTC. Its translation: CASSLGLAGGSYNEQFF.